This TCR beta chain is drawn from a study of low-dose radiotherapy and immunotherapy resistance in tumors. Study-wide context: Intravenous cyclophosphamide 200 mg/m2 was given every two weeks, one day before radiation and immunotherapy. Oral aspirin at 300 mg was taken daily by patients for four cycles, beginning on cycle 1 day 1.

CDR1 is MDHEN, CDR2 SYDVKM, per germline. Trimming pared 6 bases from V and 0 bases from J, leaving 15 bases between. CDR3 length: 16 residues. Alpha and beta chains were covered, as first-strand cDNA relied on TRAV- and TRBV-specific primers. TCRs were put through 20 PCR cycles of amplification with Phusion. A constant-region primer and the V-primer adapter served as the primer pair. One entry per CDR3 protein results from TCRdb running MiXCR on the reads. The sample carries 54,000 or so distinct CDR3 sequences, approximately 26% recorded once. There are many counts of this clonotype. Time point denoted: before trial treatment. In the RACIN dose-escalation trial, donors got nivolumab plus ipilimumab with aspirin, cyclophosphamide and radiotherapy.

The material sequenced was PBMCs, taken before treatment. This TCR was recovered from a male donor with prostate cancer. The chain couples TRBV28 to TRBJ2-1, with no clear D. CDR3 nucleotide sequence: TGTGCCAGCAGCCGGAAATTGAAAACCTCCTACAATGAGCAGTTCTTC. Translating it yields CASSRKLKTSYNEQFF. The full variable domain, its missing parts supplied by reference TRBV28 and TRBJ2-1, is DVKVTQSSRYLVKRTGEKVFLECVQDMDHENMFWYRQDPGLGLRLIYFSYDVKMKEKGDIPEGYSVSREKKERFSLILESASTNQTSMYLCASSRKLKTSYNEQFFGPGTRLTVL.